These T cell receptor beta chains were read from a single sample in a study of cytomegalovirus exposure and HLA in healthy donors. Libraries were prepared by immunoSEQ multiplex PCR; TCRdb keeps only in-frame clonotypes and omits some of them. Among 80,000 to 100,000 clones listed, approximately 81% were seen once. Sequences were obtained from PBMCs. Receptor source: a male donor in good health and CMV-seropositive. The conserved cysteine and the conserved F or W are not part of the CDR3 here. The D gene is left open where the match is weak.

J	V	D	CDR3
TRBJ1-5	TRBV7-6	TRBD1	ASSATGGMSQPQH
TRBJ1-2	TRBV5-5	TRBD1	ASSLGRDRSGYT
TRBJ2-7	TRBV5-5	.	ASSLPLAKEY
TRBJ1-2	TRBV12-5	.	ASGYSEGGYT
TRBJ1-4	TRBV20-1	.	SATRGEKLF
TRBJ2-7	TRBV5-1	.	ASSLTGNNYEQY
TRBJ1-1	TRBV7-3	.	ASSLGRGENTEAF
TRBJ2-1	TRBV30	.	AWSLQGYNEQF
TRBJ2-3	TRBV5-1	.	ASSLGAADTQY
TRBJ1-1	TRBV7-9	.	ASSLFRTEAF
TRBJ1-1	TRBV27	.	ASSLSPTGNKGTEAF
TRBJ1-2	TRBV5-6	TRBD1	ASSWGQGGGYT
TRBJ1-1	TRBV27	.	ASKIEPWGGTEAF
TRBJ2-7	TRBV4-1	.	ASSQSAGYEQY
TRBJ1-1	TRBV5-1	TRBD1	ASSLWGGQGGSQTEAF
TRBJ2-2	TRBV7-3	TRBD1	ASSLGGQGNTGELF
TRBJ1-2	TRBV11-3	.	ASSTWTELEDGYT
TRBJ1-6	TRBV5-1	.	ASSLERVAYNSPLH
TRBJ1-4	TRBV2	.	ASTEEATNEKLF
TRBJ1-2	TRBV7-8	TRBD1	ASSSYPAQGDYGYT
TRBJ1-2	TRBV5-1	TRBD1	ASSPGVGGFYGYT
TRBJ1-5	TRBV9	.	ASSPRWSSDQPQH
TRBJ1-6	TRBV27	TRBD1	ASSPQGAVNSPLH
TRBJ2-5	TRBV7-2	TRBD2	ASSTGLAGGRETQY
TRBJ1-6	TRBV5-4	.	ASSLAGGSSYNSPLH
TRBJ1-2	TRBV10-3	.	AISTGSNGYT
TRBJ1-1	TRBV5-4	TRBD1	ASSSTGVNTEAF
TRBJ2-5	TRBV7-8	.	ASSRLDISQETQY
TRBJ2-2	TRBV10-1	.	ASRDTLDTGELF
TRBJ1-1	TRBV6-6	.	ASRKGAPGAF
TRBJ2-5	TRBV5-4	TRBD2	ASSLGLAVQETQY
TRBJ1-1	TRBV5-8	TRBD1	ASSRGQLNTEAF
TRBJ1-4	TRBV5-1	.	ASSLIPANEKLF
TRBJ2-7	TRBV6-1	.	ASSDFRSYEQY
TRBJ1-5	TRBV5-5	.	ASSRMGGPTNQPQH
TRBJ1-2	TRBV29-1	TRBD1	SVGQGISYGYT
TRBJ2-7	TRBV4-3	TRBD2	ASSQGSGGSYEQY
TRBJ1-1	TRBV29-1	.	SVRVTEAF
TRBJ2-1	TRBV2	TRBD2	ASSELAGALYNEQF
TRBJ1-1	TRBV5-4	.	ASSLRVMNTEAF
TRBJ2-7	TRBV27	.	ASSFSSSYEQY
TRBJ2-4	TRBV5-1	.	ASSLEGVGKNIQY
TRBJ1-1	TRBV19	.	ASSPRVLTEAF
TRBJ2-3	TRBV5-8	.	ASSRVPQDTQY
TRBJ2-1	TRBV4-3	TRBD2	ASSQGGGAGYEQF
TRBJ2-7	TRBV7-2	TRBD1	ASSSGTGGNEQY
TRBJ1-6	TRBV6-5	.	ASSSTLLGGALH
TRBJ1-6	TRBV9	.	ASSSTRDWGNSPLH
TRBJ2-7	TRBV6-1	.	ASSGDEQY
TRBJ2-5	TRBV7-2	TRBD1	ASSQLGTDQETQY
TRBJ1-1	TRBV19	TRBD1	ASSISGQLNTEAF
TRBJ2-5	TRBV4-1	TRBD1	ASSQGDSQETQY
TRBJ1-2	TRBV5-1	.	ASSPGDGYT